Below are 14 T cell receptor beta chains sequenced from a single sample in a study of blood T cells in healthy people across ages. The authors ran a second PCR of about 7 to 11 cycles using a sample-barcoded 5' primer and a J-beta primer mix. TCRdb reanalysed the 5' RACE reads using MiXCR and keeps one entry per CDR3 protein. The sample carries approximately 800,000 distinct CDR3 sequences, around 68% recorded once. Sequenced sample: blood. These receptors all come from a man younger than 40 in good health.

This sequence joins TRBV10-3 and TRBJ2-5, with D uncertain. The CDR3 has 12 amino acids. CDR1 and CDR2 (germline): ENHRY, SYGVKD. With 3 bases removed from V and 2 bases from J, the gap between germline ends came to 4 bases. The CDR3 here is CAISDRQETQYF. The DNA of the CDR3 is TGTGCCATCAGTGACAGACAAGAGACCCAGTACTTC.

The chain uses TRBV27 and TRBJ2-5, with D possibly matching TRBD2 (5 bases). The germline V gene encodes CDR1 MNHEY and CDR2 SMNVEV (reference sequence). There are 14 residues in the CDR3. Trimming removed 5 bases from V and 5 bases from J, with 15 bases in between. The CDR3 protein is CASSPLGERETQYF. CDR3 coding DNA: TGTGCCAGCAGTCCTCTTGGGGAGAGGGAGACCCAGTACTTC.

The rearrangement links TRBV29-1 to TRBJ2-3, with D unclear. The CDR3 sequence is 12 residues long. In germline, CDR1 is SQVTM, CDR2 ANQGSEA. Deletions cut 3 bases from V and 6 bases from J, with 10 bases between. The CDR3 nucleotides read TGCAGCGTTGACGTTAGCCCTGATACGCAGTATTTT. It yields the protein CSVDVSPDTQYF.

This clonotype was recorded a few times. This chain links TRBV7-3 with TRBJ2-2; D gene unclear. The CDR3 has 14 residues. The V end was cut by 2 bases, the J end by 0 bases, with 4 bases between. Germline CDR1 reads SGHTA; CDR2 reads FQGTGA. DNA for the CDR3: TGTGCCAGCAGCTTATCCCCGAACACCGGGGAGCTGTTTTTT. Its protein is CASSLSPNTGELFF.

This clonotype occurred a few times. The chain employs TRBV29-1 and TRBJ1-1; the D gene is possibly TRBD1 (5 bases). The CDR3 has 14 residues. Germline assignment: CDR1 SQVTM and CDR2 ANQGSEA. V gave up 6 bases and J gave up 1 base, with 15 bases separating them. DNA for the CDR3: TGCAGCGTCTCAGGGTACCGGTCGAACACTGAAGCTTTCTTT. This codes for CSVSGYRSNTEAFF.

This clonotype was counted a few times. This chain links TRBV12-3 or TRBV12-4 with TRBJ1-2; TRBD1 agrees at 7 bases. The junction had 12 bases not matched to a gene; V was cut back by 6 bases and J by 8 bases. The CDR3 is 14 residues long. The CDR3 region has the DNA TGTGCCAGCAGCCCGGAACAGGGGCCGTGGGGCTACACCTTC. Translating it yields CASSPEQGPWGYTF.

This clonotype was seen a few times. The rearrangement uses TRBV7-9 and TRBJ2-1; TRBD2 agrees at 8 bases. V gave up 8 bases and J gave up 5 bases; unmatched junction bases: 8. The CDR3 consists of 14 residues. Germline CDR1 SEHNR, CDR2 FQNEAQ (reference sequence). CDR3 bases: TGTGCCAGCCGGGATAGCGGGGCGGACAATGAGCAGTTCTTC. It encodes CASRDSGADNEQFF.

This chain links TRBV7-2 with TRBJ1-6; possible D gene TRBD1, 6 bases. CDR3 length: 15 amino acids. Germline V gene data show CDR1 as SGHTA and CDR2 as FQGNSA. V was shortened by 1 base and J by 9 bases, with 13 bases between the two germline ends. The CDR3 sequence: CASSLDGTWGSPLHF. The CDR3 DNA is TGTGCCAGCAGCTTAGACGGGACATGGGGTTCACCCCTCCACTTT.

The genes are TRBV7-9 and TRBJ2-3; TRBD1 matches at 7 bases. CDR3 length: 15 amino acids. Trimming removed 8 bases from V and 6 bases from J; junction bases left unmatched: 14. Germline V CDR1 and CDR2: SEHNR, FQNEAQ (reference sequence). The CDR3 sequence: CASFETGTVPDTQYF. The CDR3 DNA sequence: TGTGCCAGCTTCGAAACCGGGACAGTCCCGGATACGCAGTATTTT.

This clonotype has only a few counts. The rearrangement uses TRBV20-1 and TRBJ2-7; D is perhaps TRBD1 (5 bases). This CDR3 has 14 amino acids. With 2 bases removed from V and 2 bases from J, the gap between germline ends came to 13 bases. Germline assignment: CDR1 DFQATT and CDR2 SNEGSKA (reference sequence). The CDR3: CSARMTAQPYEQYF. The DNA of the CDR3 is TGCAGTGCTAGAATGACAGCCCAACCCTACGAGCAGTACTTC.

The chain links TRBV12-3 or TRBV12-4 to TRBJ2-2; D not resolved. Trimming left V 4 bases short and J 5 bases short, with 11 bases between. This CDR3 has 14 amino acids. The CDR3 sequence: CASSYGRLTGELFF. The CDR3 coding sequence is TGTGCCAGCAGTTACGGACGGTTGACCGGGGAGCTGTTTTTT.

V usage is TRBV7-2 and J usage is TRBJ1-2, with TRBD1 as a possible D gene (5 bases). V lost 7 bases and J lost 2, with 14 bases in between. CDR3 length: 14 amino acids. Looked up from germline, CDR1 is SGHTA and CDR2 is FQGNSA. The CDR3 nucleotides are TGTGCCAGCATCTCCCCGGGGGAAAACTATGGCTACACCTTC. Residues: CASISPGENYGYTF.

The V call is TRBV20-1, the J call TRBJ1-2, with no clear D. Germline loops: CDR1 DFQATT, CDR2 SNEGSKA (reference sequence). The CDR3 has 13 residues. With 5 bases removed from V and 7 bases from J, the gap between germline ends came to 17 bases. CDR3 residues: CSAGGPAGSGYTF. CDR3 sequence (DNA): TGCAGTGCTGGCGGGCCGGCCGGTTCTGGCTACACCTTC.

This clonotype was seen a few times. The J gene is TRBJ2-6, the V gene TRBV29-1; 9 bases align to TRBD1. Germline-derived CDR1 and CDR2 are SQVTM and ANQGSEA. The CDR3 is made up of 16 amino acids. The V and J ends lost 6 bases and 0 bases, in that order; junction bases with no gene match: 6. In nucleotides, the CDR3 is TGCAGCGTGTTACCGGGACAGGGCTCTGGGGCCAACGTCCTGACTTTC. Translation: CSVLPGQGSGANVLTF.